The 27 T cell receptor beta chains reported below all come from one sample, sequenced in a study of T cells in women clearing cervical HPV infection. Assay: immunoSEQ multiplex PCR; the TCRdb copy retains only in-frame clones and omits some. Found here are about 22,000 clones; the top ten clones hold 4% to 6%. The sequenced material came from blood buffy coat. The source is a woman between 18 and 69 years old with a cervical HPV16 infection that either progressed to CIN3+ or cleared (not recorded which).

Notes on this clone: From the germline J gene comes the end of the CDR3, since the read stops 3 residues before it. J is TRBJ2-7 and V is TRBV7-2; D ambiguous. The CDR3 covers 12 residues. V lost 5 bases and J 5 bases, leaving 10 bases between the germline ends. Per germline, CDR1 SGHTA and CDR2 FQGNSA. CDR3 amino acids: CASSPQSHEQYF. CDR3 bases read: TGTGCCAGCAGCCCCCAATCCCACGAG.

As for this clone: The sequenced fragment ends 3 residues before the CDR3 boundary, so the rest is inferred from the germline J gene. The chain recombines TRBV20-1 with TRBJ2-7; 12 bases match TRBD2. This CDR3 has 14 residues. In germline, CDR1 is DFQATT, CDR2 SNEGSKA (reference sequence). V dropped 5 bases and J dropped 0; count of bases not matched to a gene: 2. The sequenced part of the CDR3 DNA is TGCAGTGCTTGGACTAGCGGGACCTCCTACGAG. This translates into CSAWTSGTSYE. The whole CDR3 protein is CSAWTSGTSYEQYF.

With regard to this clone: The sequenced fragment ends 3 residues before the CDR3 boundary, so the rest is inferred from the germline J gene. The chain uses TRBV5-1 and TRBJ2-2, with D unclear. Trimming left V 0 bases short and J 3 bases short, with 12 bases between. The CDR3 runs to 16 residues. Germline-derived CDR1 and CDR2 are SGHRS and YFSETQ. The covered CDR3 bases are TGCGCCAGCAGCTTGGTCCCACCCCAGTACACCGGGGAG. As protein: CASSLVPPQYTGE. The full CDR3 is CASSLVPPQYTGELFF.

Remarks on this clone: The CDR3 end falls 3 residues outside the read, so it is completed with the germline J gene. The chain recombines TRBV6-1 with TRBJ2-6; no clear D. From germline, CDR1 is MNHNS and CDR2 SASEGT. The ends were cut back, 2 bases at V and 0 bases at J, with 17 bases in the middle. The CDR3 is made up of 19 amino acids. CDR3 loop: CASSEWPLDMSSGANVLTF. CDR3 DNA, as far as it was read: TGTGCCAGCAGTGAATGGCCCCTCGACATGAGCTCTGGGGCCAACGTC.

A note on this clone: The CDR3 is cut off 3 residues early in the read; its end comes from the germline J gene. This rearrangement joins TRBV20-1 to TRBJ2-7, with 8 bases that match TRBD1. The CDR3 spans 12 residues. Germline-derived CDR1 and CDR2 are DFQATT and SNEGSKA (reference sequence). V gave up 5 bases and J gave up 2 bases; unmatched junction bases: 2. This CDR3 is CSAGQGTYEQYF. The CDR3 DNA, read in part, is TGCAGTGCTGGACAGGGTACCTACGAG.

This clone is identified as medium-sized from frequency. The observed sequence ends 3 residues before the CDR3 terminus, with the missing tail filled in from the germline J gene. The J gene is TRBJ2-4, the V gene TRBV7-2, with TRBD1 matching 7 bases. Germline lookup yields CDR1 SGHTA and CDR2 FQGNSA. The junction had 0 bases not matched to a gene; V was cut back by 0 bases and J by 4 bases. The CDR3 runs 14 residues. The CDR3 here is CASSLATGKNIQYF. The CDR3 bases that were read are TGTGCCAGCAGCTTAGCGACAGGGAAAAACATT.

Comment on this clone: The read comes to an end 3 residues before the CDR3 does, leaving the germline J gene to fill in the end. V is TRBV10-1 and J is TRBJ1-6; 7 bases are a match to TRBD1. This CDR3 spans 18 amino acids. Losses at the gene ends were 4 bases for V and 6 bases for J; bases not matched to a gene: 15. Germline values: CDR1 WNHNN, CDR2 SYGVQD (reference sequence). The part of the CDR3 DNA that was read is TGCGCCAGCAGTGCGGGGACAGAGACGCGTCCATTTAATTCACCC. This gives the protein CASSAGTETRPFNSP. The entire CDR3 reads CASSAGTETRPFNSPLHF.

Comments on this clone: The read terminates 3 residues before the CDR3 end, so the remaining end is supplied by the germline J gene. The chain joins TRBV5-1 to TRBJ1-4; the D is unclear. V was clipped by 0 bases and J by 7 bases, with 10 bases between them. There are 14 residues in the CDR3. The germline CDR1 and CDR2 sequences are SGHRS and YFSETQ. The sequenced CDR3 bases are TGCGCCAGCAGCTTGGAAGGGCAAGGTGAAAAA. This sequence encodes CASSLEGQGEK. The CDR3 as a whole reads CASSLEGQGEKLFF. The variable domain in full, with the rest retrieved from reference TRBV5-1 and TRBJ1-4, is KAGVTQTPRYLIKTRGQQVTLSCSPISGHRSVSWYQQTPGQGLQFLFEYFSETQRNKGNFPGRFSGRQFSNSRSEMNVSTLELGDSALYLCASSLEGQGEKLFFGSGTQLSVL.

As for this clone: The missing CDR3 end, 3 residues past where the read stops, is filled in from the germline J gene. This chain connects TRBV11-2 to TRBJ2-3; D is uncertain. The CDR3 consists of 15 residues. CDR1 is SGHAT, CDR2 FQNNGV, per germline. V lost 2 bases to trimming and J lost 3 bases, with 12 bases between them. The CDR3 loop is CASSLLRLGTDTQYF. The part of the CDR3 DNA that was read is TGTGCCAGCAGCTTACTTCGGCTAGGAACAGATACG.

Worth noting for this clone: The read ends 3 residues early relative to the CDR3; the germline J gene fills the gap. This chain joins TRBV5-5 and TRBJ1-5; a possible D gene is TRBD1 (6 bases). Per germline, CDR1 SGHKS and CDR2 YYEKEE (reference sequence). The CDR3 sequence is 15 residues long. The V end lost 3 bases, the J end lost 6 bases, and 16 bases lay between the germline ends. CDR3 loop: CASSSGRGGGQPQHF. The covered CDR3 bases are TGTGCCAGCAGCTCGGGACGAGGGGGAGGTCAGCCC.

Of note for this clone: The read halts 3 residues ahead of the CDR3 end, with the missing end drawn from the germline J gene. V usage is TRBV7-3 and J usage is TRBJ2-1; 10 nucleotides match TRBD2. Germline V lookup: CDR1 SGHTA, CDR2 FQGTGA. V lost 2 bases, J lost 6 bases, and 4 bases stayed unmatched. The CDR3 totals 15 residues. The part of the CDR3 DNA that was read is TGTGCCAGCAGCTTACGTAGCGGGGGGTTCAATGAG. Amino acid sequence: CASSLRSGGFNE. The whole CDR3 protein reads CASSLRSGGFNEQFF.

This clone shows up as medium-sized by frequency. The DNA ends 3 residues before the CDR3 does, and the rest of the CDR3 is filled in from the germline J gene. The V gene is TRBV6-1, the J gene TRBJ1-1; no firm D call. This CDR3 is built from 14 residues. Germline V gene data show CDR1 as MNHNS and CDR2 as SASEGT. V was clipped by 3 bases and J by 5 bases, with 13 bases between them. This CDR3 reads CASSEGGMTTEAFF. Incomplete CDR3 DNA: TGTGCCAGCAGTGAGGGCGGGATGACGACTGAA.

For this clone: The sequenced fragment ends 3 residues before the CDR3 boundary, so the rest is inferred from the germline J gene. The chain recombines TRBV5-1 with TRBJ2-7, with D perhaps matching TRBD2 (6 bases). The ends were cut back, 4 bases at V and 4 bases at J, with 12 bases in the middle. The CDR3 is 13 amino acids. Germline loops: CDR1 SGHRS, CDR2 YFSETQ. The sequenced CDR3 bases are TGCGCCAGCAGCCCGGGAGCGGCGTACGAG. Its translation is CASSPGAAYE. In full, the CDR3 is CASSPGAAYEQYF.

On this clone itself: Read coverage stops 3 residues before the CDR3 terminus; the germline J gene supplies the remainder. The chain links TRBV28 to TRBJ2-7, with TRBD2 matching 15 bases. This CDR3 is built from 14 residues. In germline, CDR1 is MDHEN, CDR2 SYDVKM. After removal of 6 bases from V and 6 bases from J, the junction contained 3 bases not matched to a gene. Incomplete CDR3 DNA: TGTGCCAGCAGATTGGGACTAGCGGGGGGCGAG. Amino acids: CASRLGLAGGE. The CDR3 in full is CASRLGLAGGEQYF.

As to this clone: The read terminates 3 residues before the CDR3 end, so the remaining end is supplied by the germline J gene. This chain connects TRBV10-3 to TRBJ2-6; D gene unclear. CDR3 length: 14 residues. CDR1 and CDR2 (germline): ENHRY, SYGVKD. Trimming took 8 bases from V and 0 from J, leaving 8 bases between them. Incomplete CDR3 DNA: TGTGCCATCGTTCAGAACTCTGGGGCCAACGTC. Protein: CAIVQNSGANV. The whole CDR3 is CAIVQNSGANVLTF.

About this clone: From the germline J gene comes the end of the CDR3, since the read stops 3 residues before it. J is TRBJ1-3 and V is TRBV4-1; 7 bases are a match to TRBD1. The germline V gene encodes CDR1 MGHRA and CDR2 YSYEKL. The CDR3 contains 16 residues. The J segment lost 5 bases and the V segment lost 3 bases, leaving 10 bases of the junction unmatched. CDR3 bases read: TGCGCCAGCAGCCAGATGAGGACAGGCGTAAGAAACACC. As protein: CASSQMRTGVRNT. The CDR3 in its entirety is CASSQMRTGVRNTIYF.

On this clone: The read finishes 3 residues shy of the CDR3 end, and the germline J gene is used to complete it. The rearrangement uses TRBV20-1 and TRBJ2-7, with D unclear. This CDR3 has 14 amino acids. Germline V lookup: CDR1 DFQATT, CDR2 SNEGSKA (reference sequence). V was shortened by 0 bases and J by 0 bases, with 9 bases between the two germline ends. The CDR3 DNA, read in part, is TGCAGTGCTAGAGATATCGGGTTCTCCTACGAG. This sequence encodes CSARDIGFSYE. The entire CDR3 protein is CSARDIGFSYEQYF.

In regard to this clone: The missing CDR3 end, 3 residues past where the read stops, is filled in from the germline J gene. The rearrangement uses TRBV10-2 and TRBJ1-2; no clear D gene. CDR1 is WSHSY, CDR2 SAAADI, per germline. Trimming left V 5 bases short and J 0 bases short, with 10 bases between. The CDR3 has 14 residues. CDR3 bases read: TGCGCCAGCAGTCCTACCGGGGCTAACTATGGC. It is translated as CASSPTGANYG. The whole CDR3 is CASSPTGANYGYTF.

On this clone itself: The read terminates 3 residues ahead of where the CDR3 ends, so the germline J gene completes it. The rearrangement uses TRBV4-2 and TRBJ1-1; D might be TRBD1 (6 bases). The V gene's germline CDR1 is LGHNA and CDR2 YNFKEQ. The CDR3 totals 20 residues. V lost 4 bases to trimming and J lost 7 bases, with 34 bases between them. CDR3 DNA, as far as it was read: TGTGCCAGCAGCCTGCGGGGGCGGGATTTAAGGATAGGATCACCTCTTGAA. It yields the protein CASSLRGRDLRIGSPLE. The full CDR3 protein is CASSLRGRDLRIGSPLEAFF.

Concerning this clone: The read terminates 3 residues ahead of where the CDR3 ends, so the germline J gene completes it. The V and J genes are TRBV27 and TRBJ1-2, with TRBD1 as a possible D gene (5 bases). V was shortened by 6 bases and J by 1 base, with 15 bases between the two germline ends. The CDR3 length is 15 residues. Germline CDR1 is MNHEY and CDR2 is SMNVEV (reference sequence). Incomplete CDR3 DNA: TGTGCCAGCAGGGATAGGACATGGGGTAACTATGGC. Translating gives CASRDRTWGNYG. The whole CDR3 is CASRDRTWGNYGYTF.

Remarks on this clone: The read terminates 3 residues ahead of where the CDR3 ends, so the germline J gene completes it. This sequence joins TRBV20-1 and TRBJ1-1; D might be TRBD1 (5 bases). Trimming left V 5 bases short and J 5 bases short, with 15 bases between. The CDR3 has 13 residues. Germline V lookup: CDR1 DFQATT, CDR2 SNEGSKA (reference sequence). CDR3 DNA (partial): TGCAGTGCTCCCCGATTAGGGGAAACTGAA. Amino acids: CSAPRLGETE. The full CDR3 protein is CSAPRLGETEAFF.

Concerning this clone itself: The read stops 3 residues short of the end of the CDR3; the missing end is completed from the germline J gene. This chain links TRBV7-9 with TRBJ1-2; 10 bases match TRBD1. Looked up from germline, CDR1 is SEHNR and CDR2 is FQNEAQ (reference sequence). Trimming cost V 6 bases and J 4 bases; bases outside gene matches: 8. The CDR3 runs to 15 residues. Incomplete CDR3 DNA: TGTGCCAGCAGGGGGGACAGGGGCGAAGGCTATGGC. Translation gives CASRGDRGEGYG. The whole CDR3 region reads CASRGDRGEGYGYTF.

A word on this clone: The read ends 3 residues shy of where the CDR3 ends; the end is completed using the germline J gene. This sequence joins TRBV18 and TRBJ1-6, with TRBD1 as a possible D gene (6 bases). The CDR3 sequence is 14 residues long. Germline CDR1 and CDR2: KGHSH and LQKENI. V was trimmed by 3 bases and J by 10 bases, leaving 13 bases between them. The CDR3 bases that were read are TGTGCCAGCTCACCTAGGGACACCCGGTCACCC. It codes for CASSPRDTRSP. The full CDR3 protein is CASSPRDTRSPLHF.

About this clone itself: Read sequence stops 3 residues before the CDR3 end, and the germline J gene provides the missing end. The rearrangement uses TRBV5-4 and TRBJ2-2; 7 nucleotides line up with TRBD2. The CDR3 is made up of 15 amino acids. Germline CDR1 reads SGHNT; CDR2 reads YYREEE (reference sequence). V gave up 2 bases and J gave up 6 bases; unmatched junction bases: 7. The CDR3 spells CASSFQAGPSGELFF. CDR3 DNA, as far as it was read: TGTGCCAGCAGCTTCCAAGCGGGGCCATCCGGGGAG.

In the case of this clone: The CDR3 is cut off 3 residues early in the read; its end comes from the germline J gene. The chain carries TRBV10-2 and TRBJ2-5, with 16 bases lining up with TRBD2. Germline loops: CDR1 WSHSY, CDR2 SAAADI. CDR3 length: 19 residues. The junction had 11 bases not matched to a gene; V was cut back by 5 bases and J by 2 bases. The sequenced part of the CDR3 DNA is TGCGCCAGCAGTCGTCCGGGACTAGCGGGGGGGGGACCTCAAGAGACC. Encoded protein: CASSRPGLAGGGPQET. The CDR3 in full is CASSRPGLAGGGPQETQYF.

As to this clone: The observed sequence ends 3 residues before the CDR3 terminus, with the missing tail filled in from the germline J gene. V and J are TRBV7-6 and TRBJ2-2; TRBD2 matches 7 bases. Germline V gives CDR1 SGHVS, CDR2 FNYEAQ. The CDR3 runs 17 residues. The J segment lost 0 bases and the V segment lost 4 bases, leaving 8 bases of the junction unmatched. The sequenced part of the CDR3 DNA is TGTGCCAGCAGCTCCCTTCTTAGCGGGTCGAACACCGGGGAG. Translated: CASSSLLSGSNTGE. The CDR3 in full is CASSSLLSGSNTGELFF.

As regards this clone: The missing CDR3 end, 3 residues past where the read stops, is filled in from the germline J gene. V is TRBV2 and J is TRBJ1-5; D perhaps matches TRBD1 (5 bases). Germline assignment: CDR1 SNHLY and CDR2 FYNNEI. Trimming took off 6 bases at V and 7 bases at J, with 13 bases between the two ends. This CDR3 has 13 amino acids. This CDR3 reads CASSELQGQPQHF. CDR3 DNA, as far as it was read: TGTGCCAGCAGCGAGCTCCAGGGACAGCCC.